These 27 T cell receptor beta chains share one sample of origin, sequenced in a study of post-analysis software for immune sequencing data. The library was made from cDNA and included unique molecular identifiers. One entry per CDR3 protein, called by TCRdb with MiXCR from the PCR reads. The sample lists roughly 800,000 distinct CDR3 sequences; roughly 27% were seen once. Antigens for these TCRs are unknown. Notes on the study in general: Controls had lower frequencies than patients of roughly five TRBV segments, which included TRBV5-6, TRBV5-1 and TRBV20-1.

The sequencing input was blood. These TCRs come from a girl aged 10-17 years with multiple sclerosis.

As for this clonotype: A much larger clone differs by one base, so this may be a read error. The chain joins TRBV6-5 to TRBJ2-7, with unresolved D. The length of the CDR3 is 15 residues. From germline, CDR1 is MNHEY and CDR2 SVGAGI. The CDR3 loop is CACSPLGATSYEQYF. The DNA of the CDR3 is TGTGCCTGCAGCCCCCTTGGAGCGACCTCCTACGAGCAGTACTTC.

The rearrangement links TRBV7-2 to TRBJ2-5, with D hard to call. The J call may not be correct, given that the DNA end is closer to TRBJ2-7. Germline values: CDR1 SGHTA, CDR2 FQGNSA. CDR3 length equals 13 residues. CDR3 coding DNA: TGTGCCAGCAGCTTCGGGCACCGCGCCGAGCAGTACTTC. Its protein product is CASSFGHRAEQYF.

This clonotype has at least ten counts. The J gene is TRBJ2-3, the V gene TRBV29-1; D gene ambiguous. Looked up from germline, CDR1 is SQVTM and CDR2 is ANQGSEA. The CDR3 has 10 amino acids. V was clipped by 3 bases and J by 6 bases, with 4 bases between them. CDR3 region: CSVDSDTQYF. As DNA, the CDR3 is TGCAGCGTTGATTCGGATACGCAGTATTTT.

This clonotype was seen a handful of times. This chain links TRBV7-6 with TRBJ2-1; D gene unclear. The CDR3 sequence is 15 residues long. V lost 3 bases, J lost 1 base, and 10 bases lay in between. Germline V gene sequence: CDR1 SGHVS, CDR2 FNYEAQ. CDR3 amino acids: CASSFAGNSYNEQFF. The CDR3 DNA reads as TGTGCCAGCAGCTTTGCTGGGAATTCCTACAATGAGCAGTTCTTC.

This chain connects TRBV5-1 to TRBJ1-2; D gene ambiguous. Trimming pared 0 bases from V and 0 bases from J, leaving 9 bases between. CDR3 length: 15 residues. Per the germline V gene, CDR1 is SGHRS and CDR2 is YFSETQ. CDR3 nucleotides: TGCGCCAGCAGCTTGGATAACTGGGCTAACTATGGCTACACCTTC. This translates into CASSLDNWANYGYTF.

The chain recombines TRBV20-1 with TRBJ2-7; 12 bases fit TRBD2. With 3 bases clipped from V and 6 bases from J, the junction kept 12 bases outside the gene matches. Per germline, CDR1 DFQATT and CDR2 SNEGSKA (reference sequence). The CDR3 extends over 16 amino acids. The CDR3 loop is CSASNPTSGRRSEQYF. CDR3 nucleotide sequence: TGCAGTGCTAGTAATCCCACTAGCGGGAGGCGTTCCGAGCAGTACTTC.

This clonotype was seen more than once but under ten times. The CDR3 DNA reads as TGTGCCAGCAGCCCAACGAGCTCGGGATACAATGAGCAGTTCTTC. As protein: CASSPTSSGYNEQFF. The chain combines TRBV7-2 with TRBJ2-1, with D possibly TRBD2 on 5 matching bases. V gave up 5 bases and J gave up 4 bases, with 15 bases separating them. This CDR3 has 15 residues. Germline CDR1 reads SGHTA; CDR2 reads FQGNSA.

This clonotype occurred a few times. The V and J genes are TRBV20-1 and TRBJ2-1; the match to TRBD1 covers 11 bases. CDR1 DFQATT and CDR2 SNEGSKA come from the germline V gene (reference sequence). The CDR3 runs 14 residues. Germline trimming cut 6 bases from V and 6 bases from J; bases unmatched to any gene: 7. The CDR3 nucleotides are TGCAGTGCCACTGGACAGGGGGCAGTCAATGAGCAGTTCTTC. Translated: CSATGQGAVNEQFF.

This clonotype has just a few counts. The chain links TRBV18 to TRBJ1-1; maybe TRBD1 (5 bases). This CDR3 has 14 residues. Trimming removed 6 bases at V and 3 bases at J, with 14 bases between. Germline CDR1 KGHSH, CDR2 LQKENI. This CDR3 is CASSIGLGDTEAFF. The CDR3 bases are TGTGCCAGCTCCATCGGCCTGGGGGACACTGAAGCTTTCTTT.

The V call is TRBV7-8, the J call TRBJ2-1; 10 bases map to TRBD1. Germline V gene sequence: CDR1 SGHVS, CDR2 FQNEAQ. The CDR3 consists of 15 residues. Trimming cost V 6 bases and J 8 bases; bases outside gene matches: 10. This chain's CDR3 is CASRRPGQGSDEQFF. CDR3 DNA sequence: TGTGCCAGCAGGCGACCGGGACAGGGGAGCGATGAGCAGTTCTTC.

The V gene is TRBV10-3, the J gene TRBJ1-1; D remains ambiguous. CDR1 and CDR2 from the germline V gene are ENHRY and SYGVKD. Trimming removed 5 bases at V and 1 base at J, with 11 bases between. The CDR3 contains 14 residues. The CDR3 here is CAISTLAENTEAFF. The CDR3 coding sequence is TGTGCCATCAGTACCTTAGCAGAGAACACTGAAGCTTTCTTT.

The chain couples TRBV5-8 to TRBJ1-2; 7 bases are shared with TRBD1. The V gene's germline CDR1 is SGHTS and CDR2 YDEGEE. The trim removed 3 bases at V and 0 bases at J, leaving 5 bases unmatched. The CDR3 covers 15 residues. CDR3 sequence: CASSSIGTANYGYTF. The CDR3 nucleotides are TGTGCCAGCAGCTCAATAGGGACAGCTAACTATGGCTACACCTTC.

The chain combines TRBV18 with TRBJ2-5; tentatively, D is TRBD2 (6 bases). CDR3 size: 15 residues. The V end lost 5 bases, the J end lost 5 bases, and 18 bases lay between the germline ends. CDR1 and CDR2 (germline): KGHSH, LQKENI. CDR3 coding DNA: TGTGCCAGCTCATCTACCGCGGGGCCGGTGGAGACCCAGTACTTC. The encoded protein is CASSSTAGPVETQYF.

This clonotype has more than one count but fewer than ten. The chain combines TRBV20-1 with TRBJ2-3; D not certain. The CDR3 sequence is 12 residues long. With 1 base removed from V and 4 bases from J, the gap between germline ends came to 6 bases. Looked up from germline, CDR1 is DFQATT and CDR2 is SNEGSKA (reference sequence). The chain's CDR3 is CSARVQADTQYF. The CDR3 nucleotides are TGCAGTGCTAGAGTTCAGGCAGATACGCAGTATTTT.

This chain connects TRBV20-1 to TRBJ2-3; 11 bases are shared with TRBD2. Trimming took 7 bases from V and 0 from J; bases not matched to a gene: 24. The CDR3 is made up of 21 amino acids. CDR1 and CDR2 (germline): DFQATT, SNEGSKA (reference sequence). CDR3: CSVANENSGGANLLSTDTQYF. CDR3 sequence (DNA): TGCAGTGTTGCGAACGAAAATAGCGGGGGGGCCAACCTGCTGAGCACAGATACGCAGTATTTT.

The chain recombines TRBV5-1 with TRBJ2-1; no clear D gene. Germline CDR1 SGHRS, CDR2 YFSETQ. The CDR3 totals 14 residues. V lost 4 bases and J lost 2, with 10 bases in between. The CDR3 reads CASSRSTTYNEQFF. Written as DNA, the CDR3 is TGCGCCAGCAGCAGGAGTACCACCTACAATGAGCAGTTCTTC. The full variable domain, its missing parts supplied by reference TRBV5-1 and TRBJ2-1, is KAGVTQTPRYLIKTRGQQVTLSCSPISGHRSVSWYQQTPGQGLQFLFEYFSETQRNKGNFPGRFSGRQFSNSRSEMNVSTLELGDSALYLCASSRSTTYNEQFFGPGTRLTVL.

This clonotype appeared a few times. The J gene is TRBJ2-1, the V gene TRBV28, with a possible D match to TRBD1 (7 bases). Trimming left V 5 bases short and J 4 bases short, with 15 bases between. Germline assignment: CDR1 MDHEN and CDR2 SYDVKM. The CDR3 has 15 residues. The CDR3, as DNA: TGTGCCAGCAGTCGACAGGGAGCGGGTTACAATGAGCAGTTCTTC. Amino acid sequence: CASSRQGAGYNEQFF.

The J gene is TRBJ2-1, the V gene TRBV7-9; 9 bases align to TRBD2. CDR1 is SEHNR and CDR2 is FQNEAQ in the germline V gene (reference sequence). J was trimmed by 5 bases and V by 4 bases; bases with no gene match: 9. The CDR3 runs to 16 residues. The CDR3 is CASSSPHQRGDNEQFF. The DNA for the CDR3 is TGTGCCAGCAGCTCGCCGCACCAGCGGGGGGACAATGAGCAGTTCTTC.

To note about this clonotype: A read error may produce the germline difference seen at one junction end. This chain uses TRBV9 with TRBJ1-2; 8 bases fit TRBD1. The CDR3 is 15 amino acids. Germline V lookup: CDR1 SGDLS, CDR2 YYNGEE. The CDR3 DNA reads TGTGCCAGCAGCCGCGGGACAGGTCCTAACTATGGCTGCACCTTC. Amino acids: CASSRGTGPNYGCTF.

This clonotype was detected ten times or more. The CDR3 nucleotides are TGTGCCACCAGCCCAGAGGGCGCGGGAGCGTACAATGAGCAGTTCTTC. It yields the protein CATSPEGAGAYNEQFF. V gene TRBV15 combines with J gene TRBJ2-1; 7 bases agree with TRBD2. The J segment lost 4 bases and the V segment lost 5 bases, leaving 11 bases of the junction unmatched. The CDR3 has 16 residues. Per germline, CDR1 LNHNV and CDR2 YYDKDF (reference sequence).

The V gene is TRBV27, the J gene TRBJ2-1; D is tentatively TRBD1 or TRBD2 (5 bases each). There are 16 residues in the CDR3. CDR1 and CDR2 (germline): MNHEY, SMNVEV (reference sequence). The germline V and J ends were trimmed by 7 bases and 7 bases, with 23 bases remaining between them. The CDR3 protein is CASTGGRATRRNEQFF. In nucleotides, the CDR3 is TGTGCCAGCACCGGAGGCAGGGCTACCCGGCGTAATGAGCAGTTCTTC.

V is TRBV29-1 and J is TRBJ1-2; D is unresolved. The CDR3 runs to 15 residues. CDR1 is SQVTM and CDR2 is ANQGSEA in the germline V gene. V gave up 3 bases and J gave up 3 bases, with 17 bases separating them. CDR3 protein: CSVDRGGGSDYGYTF. CDR3 nucleotides: TGCAGCGTTGATCGCGGCGGCGGGTCGGACTATGGCTACACCTTC.

This clonotype appeared a single time. The gene calls are TRBV9 and TRBJ2-5; D is ambiguous. V gave up 0 bases and J gave up 11 bases, with 14 bases separating them. In germline, CDR1 is SGDLS, CDR2 YYNGEE. CDR3 length: 13 residues. The CDR3 here is CASSVASQNEQYF. The CDR3 nucleotides read TGTGCCAGCAGCGTAGCGTCCCAGAATGAGCAGTACTTC.

The rearrangement uses TRBV18 and TRBJ2-2; D could derive from TRBD1 or TRBD2 (5 bases each). V lost 1 base and J lost 0, with 12 bases in between. The CDR3 has 17 amino acids. Looked up from germline, CDR1 is KGHSH and CDR2 is LQKENI. The CDR3 sequence: CASSPLGPRPNTGELFF. The CDR3, as DNA: TGTGCCAGCTCACCACTGGGACCCAGGCCGAACACCGGGGAGCTGTTTTTT. Together with reference TRBV18 and TRBJ2-2, the CDR3 gives the full variable domain: NAGVMQNPRHLVRRRGQEARLRCSPMKGHSHVYWYRQLPEEGLKFMVYLQKENIIDESGMPKERFSAEFPKEGPSILRIQQVVRGDSAAYFCASSPLGPRPNTGELFFGEGSRLTVL.

This clonotype was detected only a few times. The chain combines TRBV28 with TRBJ2-3; D not certain. CDR1 is MDHEN, CDR2 SYDVKM, per germline. The ends were cut back, 7 bases at V and 5 bases at J, with 7 bases in the middle. The CDR3 runs to 11 residues. The CDR3 DNA is TGTGCCAGCACAGTGAAAGATACGCAGTATTTT. This encodes CASTVKDTQYF.

The table lists this clonotype with a few counts. This sequence joins TRBV18 and TRBJ2-7, with a possible D match to TRBD1 (5 bases). Trimming took 9 bases from V and 1 from J, leaving 16 bases between them. Germline CDR1 is KGHSH and CDR2 is LQKENI. The CDR3 runs 14 residues. DNA of the CDR3: TGTGCCAGAGATAAAACAGGAATTTCCTACGAGCAGTACTTC. This encodes CARDKTGISYEQYF.

Only a few counts were recorded for this clonotype. The rearrangement links TRBV29-1 to TRBJ2-1; D possibly matches TRBD1 or TRBD2 (6 bases each). With 4 bases removed from V and 2 bases from J, the gap between germline ends came to 15 bases. The CDR3 runs 15 residues. Germline-derived CDR1 and CDR2 are SQVTM and ANQGSEA. DNA for the CDR3: TGCAGCGTTGCCCTCGGGGGCCTTACCTACAATGAGCAGTTCTTC. Its translation: CSVALGGLTYNEQFF.